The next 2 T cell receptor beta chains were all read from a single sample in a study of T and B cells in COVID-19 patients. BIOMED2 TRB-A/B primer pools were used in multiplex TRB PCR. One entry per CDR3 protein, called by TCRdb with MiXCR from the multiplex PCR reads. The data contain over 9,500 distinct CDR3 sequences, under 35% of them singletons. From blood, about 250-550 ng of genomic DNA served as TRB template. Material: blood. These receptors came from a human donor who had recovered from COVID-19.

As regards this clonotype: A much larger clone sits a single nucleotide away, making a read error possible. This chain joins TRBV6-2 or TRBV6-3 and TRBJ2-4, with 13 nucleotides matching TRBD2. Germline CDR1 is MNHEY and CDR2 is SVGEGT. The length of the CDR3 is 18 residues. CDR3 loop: CASNGLAGENFGKSIQYF. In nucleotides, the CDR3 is TGTGCCAGCAACGGACTAGCGGGAGAGAATTTTGGCAAAAGCATTCAGTACTTC.

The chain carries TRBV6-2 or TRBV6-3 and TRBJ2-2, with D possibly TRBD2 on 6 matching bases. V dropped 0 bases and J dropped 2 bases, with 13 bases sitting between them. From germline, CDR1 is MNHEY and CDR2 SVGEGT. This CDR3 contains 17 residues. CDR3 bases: TGTGCCAGCAGTTACTCCCGTTTGCGGGGAAACACCGGGGAGCTGTTTTTT. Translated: CASSYSRLRGNTGELFF.